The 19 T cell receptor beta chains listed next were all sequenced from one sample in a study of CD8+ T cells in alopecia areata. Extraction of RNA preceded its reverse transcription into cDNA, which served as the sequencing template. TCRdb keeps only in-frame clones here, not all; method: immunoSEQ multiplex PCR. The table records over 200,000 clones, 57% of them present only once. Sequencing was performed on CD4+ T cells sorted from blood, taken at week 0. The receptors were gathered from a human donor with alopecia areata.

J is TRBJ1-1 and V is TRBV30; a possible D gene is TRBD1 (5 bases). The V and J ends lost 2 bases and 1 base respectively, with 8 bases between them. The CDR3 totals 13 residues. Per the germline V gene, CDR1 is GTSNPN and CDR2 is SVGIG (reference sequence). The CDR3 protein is CAWSLQGNTEAFF. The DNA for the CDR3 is TGTGCCTGGAGTCTGCAGGGGAACACTGAAGCTTTCTTT.

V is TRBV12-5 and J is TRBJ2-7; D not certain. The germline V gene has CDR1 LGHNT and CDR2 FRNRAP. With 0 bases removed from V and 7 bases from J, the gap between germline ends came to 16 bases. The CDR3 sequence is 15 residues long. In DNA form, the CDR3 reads TGTGCTAGTGGTTTGGTAATCCAGCCCAGGTGGGAGCAGTACTTC. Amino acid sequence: CASGLVIQPRWEQYF.

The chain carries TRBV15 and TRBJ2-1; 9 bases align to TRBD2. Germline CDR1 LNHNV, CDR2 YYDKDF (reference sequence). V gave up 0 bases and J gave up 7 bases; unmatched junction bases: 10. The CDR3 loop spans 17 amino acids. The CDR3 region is CATSRDGMIAGANEQFF. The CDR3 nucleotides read TGTGCCACCAGCAGAGATGGTATGATAGCGGGGGCTAATGAGCAGTTCTTC. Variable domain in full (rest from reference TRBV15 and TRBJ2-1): DAMVIQNPRYQVTQFGKPVTLSCSQTLNHNVMYWYQQKSSQAPKLLFHYYDKDFNNEADTPDNFQSRRPNTSFCFLDIRSPGLGDTAMYLCATSRDGMIAGANEQFFGPGTRLTVL.

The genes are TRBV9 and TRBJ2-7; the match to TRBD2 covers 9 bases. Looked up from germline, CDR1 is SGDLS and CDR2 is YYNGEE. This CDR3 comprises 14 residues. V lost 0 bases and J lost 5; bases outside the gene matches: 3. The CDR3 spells CASSVGGRGNEQYF. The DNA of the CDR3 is TGTGCCAGCAGCGTAGGCGGGAGGGGTAACGAGCAGTACTTC.

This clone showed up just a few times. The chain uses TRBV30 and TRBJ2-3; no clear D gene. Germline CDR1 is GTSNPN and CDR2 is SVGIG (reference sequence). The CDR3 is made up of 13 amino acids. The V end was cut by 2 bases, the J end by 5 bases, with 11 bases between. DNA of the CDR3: TGTGCCTGGAGTCCAGTCGGTGGAGATACGCAGTATTTT. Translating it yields CAWSPVGGDTQYF.

For the CDR3, the DNA is TGTGCCAGCAGTGAAGTAGTGCAGTTCTTC. Protein product: CASSEVVQFF. This sequence joins TRBV2 and TRBJ2-1; D unresolved. Germline V lookup: CDR1 SNHLY, CDR2 FYNNEI. V gave up 1 base and J gave up 12 bases, with 4 bases separating them. This CDR3 is built from 10 residues.

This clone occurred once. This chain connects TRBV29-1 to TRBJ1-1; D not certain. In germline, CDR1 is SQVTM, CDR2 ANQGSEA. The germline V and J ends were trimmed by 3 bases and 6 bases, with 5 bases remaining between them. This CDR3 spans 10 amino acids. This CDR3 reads CSVDRSEAFF. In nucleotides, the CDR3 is TGCAGCGTTGACAGGTCTGAAGCTTTCTTT.

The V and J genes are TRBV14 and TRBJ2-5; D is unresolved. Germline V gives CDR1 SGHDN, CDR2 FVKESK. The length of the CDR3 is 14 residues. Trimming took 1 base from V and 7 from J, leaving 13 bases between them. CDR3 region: CASSQVGKMGTQYF. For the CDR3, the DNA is TGTGCCAGCAGCCAAGTTGGGAAAATGGGGACCCAGTACTTC.

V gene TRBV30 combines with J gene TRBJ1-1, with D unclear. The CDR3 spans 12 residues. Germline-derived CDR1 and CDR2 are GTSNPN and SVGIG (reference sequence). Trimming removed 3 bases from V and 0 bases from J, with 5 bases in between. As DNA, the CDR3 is TGTGCCTGGAGGCACATGAACACTGAAGCTTTCTTT. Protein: CAWRHMNTEAFF.

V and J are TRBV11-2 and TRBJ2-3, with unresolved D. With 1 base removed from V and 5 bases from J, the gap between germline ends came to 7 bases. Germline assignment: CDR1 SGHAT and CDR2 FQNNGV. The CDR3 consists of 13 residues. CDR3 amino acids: CASSLGPKDTQYF. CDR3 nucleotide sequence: TGTGCCAGCAGCTTAGGTCCGAAAGATACGCAGTATTTT.

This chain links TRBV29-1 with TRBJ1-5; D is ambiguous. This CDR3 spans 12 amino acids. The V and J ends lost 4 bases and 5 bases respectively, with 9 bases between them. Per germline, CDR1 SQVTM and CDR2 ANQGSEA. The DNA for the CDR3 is TGCAGCGTTGGGGCGGAGGATCAGCCCCAGCATTTT. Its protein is CSVGAEDQPQHF.

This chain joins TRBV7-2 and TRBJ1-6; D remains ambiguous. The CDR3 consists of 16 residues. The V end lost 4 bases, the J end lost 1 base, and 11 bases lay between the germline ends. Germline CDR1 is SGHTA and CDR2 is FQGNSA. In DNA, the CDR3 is TGTGCCAGCAGCTCGGAGGGTTGGTCCTATAATTCACCCCTCCACTTT. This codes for CASSSEGWSYNSPLHF.

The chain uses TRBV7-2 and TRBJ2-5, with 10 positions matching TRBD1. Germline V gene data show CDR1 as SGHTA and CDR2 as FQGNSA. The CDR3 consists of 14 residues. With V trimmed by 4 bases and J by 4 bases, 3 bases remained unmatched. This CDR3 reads CASSYRTGGETQYF. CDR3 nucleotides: TGTGCCAGCAGCTACCGGACAGGGGGAGAGACCCAGTACTTC.

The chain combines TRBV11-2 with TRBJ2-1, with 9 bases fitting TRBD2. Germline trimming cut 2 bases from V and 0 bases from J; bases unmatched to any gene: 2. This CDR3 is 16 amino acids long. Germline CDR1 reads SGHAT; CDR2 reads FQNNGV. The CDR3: CASSLRLADSYNEQFF. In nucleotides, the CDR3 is TGTGCCAGCAGCTTACGACTAGCGGACTCCTACAATGAGCAGTTCTTC.

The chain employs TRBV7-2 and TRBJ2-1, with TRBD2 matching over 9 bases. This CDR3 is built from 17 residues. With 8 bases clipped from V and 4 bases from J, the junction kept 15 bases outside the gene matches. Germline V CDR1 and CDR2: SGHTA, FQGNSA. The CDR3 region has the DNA TGTGCCAGCGAATCACGGGGTAGCGGGGGACTATACAATGAGCAGTTCTTC. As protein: CASESRGSGGLYNEQFF.

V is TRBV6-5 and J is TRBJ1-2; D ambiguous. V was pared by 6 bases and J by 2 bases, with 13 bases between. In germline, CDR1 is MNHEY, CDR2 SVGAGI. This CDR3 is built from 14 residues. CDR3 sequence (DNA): TGTGCCAGCAGCGGTAGGCCGGTGAACTATGGCTACACCTTC. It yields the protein CASSGRPVNYGYTF.

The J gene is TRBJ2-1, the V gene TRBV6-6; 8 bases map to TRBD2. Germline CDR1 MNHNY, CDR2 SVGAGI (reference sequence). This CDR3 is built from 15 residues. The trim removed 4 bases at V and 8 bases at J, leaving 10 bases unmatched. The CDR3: CASSSGAGGSYEQFF. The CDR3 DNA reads TGTGCCAGCAGTTCTGGTGCGGGGGGTAGTTATGAGCAGTTCTTC.

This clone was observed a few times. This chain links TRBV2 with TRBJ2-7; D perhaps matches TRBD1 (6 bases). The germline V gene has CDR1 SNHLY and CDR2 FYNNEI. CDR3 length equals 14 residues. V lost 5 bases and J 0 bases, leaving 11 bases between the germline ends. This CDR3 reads CASSPTGHSYEQYF. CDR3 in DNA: TGTGCCAGCAGTCCGACAGGACACTCCTACGAGCAGTACTTC.

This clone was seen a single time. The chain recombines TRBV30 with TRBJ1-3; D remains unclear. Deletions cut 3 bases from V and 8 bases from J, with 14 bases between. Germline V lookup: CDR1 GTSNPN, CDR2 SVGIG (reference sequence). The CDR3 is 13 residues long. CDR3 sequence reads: CAWSPGPGDTIYF. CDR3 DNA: TGTGCCTGGAGCCCTGGACCTGGGGACACCATATATTTT.